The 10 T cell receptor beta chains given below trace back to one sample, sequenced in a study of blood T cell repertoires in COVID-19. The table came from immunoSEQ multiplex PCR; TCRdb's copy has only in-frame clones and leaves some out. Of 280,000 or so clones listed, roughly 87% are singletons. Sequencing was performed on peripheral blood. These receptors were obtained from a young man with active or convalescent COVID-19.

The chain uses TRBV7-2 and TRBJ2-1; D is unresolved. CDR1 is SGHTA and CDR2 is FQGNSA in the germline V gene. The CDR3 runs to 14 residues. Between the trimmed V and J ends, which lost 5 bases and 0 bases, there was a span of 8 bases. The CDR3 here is CASSLLSSYNEQFF. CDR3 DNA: TGTGCCAGCAGCCTCCTTAGCTCCTACAATGAGCAGTTCTTC.

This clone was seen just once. The DNA for the CDR3 is TGTGCCAGCAGCTTGGAGAGGGTTCAGCTCGCTGAAGCTTTCTTT. Translating it yields CASSLERVQLAEAFF. This chain joins TRBV5-5 and TRBJ1-1; no clear D gene. Per the germline V gene, CDR1 is SGHKS and CDR2 is YYEKEE (reference sequence). This CDR3 has 15 residues. Trimming stripped 0 bases from V and 6 bases from J, with 15 bases between.

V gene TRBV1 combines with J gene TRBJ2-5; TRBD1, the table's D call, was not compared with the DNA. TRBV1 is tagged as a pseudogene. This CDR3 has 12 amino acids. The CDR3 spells CTSSGTEETQYF. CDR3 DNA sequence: TGCACCAGCAGCGGGACAGAAGAGACCCAGTACTTC.

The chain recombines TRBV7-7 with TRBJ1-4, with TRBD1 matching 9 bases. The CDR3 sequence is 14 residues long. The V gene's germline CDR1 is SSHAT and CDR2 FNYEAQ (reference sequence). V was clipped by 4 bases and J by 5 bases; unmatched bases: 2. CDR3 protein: CASSSGQGNEKLFF. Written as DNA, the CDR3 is TGTGCCAGCAGCTCAGGACAGGGGAATGAAAAACTGTTTTTT.

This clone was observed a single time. The CDR3 is CASSEGVGTVAFF. The CDR3 coding sequence is TGTGCCAGCAGTGAGGGGGTTGGGACAGTAGCTTTCTTT. The gene calls are TRBV2 and TRBJ1-1; TRBD1 agrees at 7 bases. The CDR3 length is 13 residues. V dropped 3 bases and J dropped 10; count of bases not matched to a gene: 8. The germline V gene has CDR1 SNHLY and CDR2 FYNNEI.

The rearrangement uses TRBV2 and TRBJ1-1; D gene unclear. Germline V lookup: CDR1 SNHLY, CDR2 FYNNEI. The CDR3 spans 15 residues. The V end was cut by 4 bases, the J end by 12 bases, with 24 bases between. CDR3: CASSVLEATNGKTFF. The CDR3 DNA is TGTGCCAGCAGTGTATTGGAGGCGACGAATGGAAAGACTTTCTTT.

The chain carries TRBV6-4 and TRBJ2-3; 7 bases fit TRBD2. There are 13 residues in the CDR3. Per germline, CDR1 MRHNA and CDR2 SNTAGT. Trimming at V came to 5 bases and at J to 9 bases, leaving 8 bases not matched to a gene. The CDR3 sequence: CASSQFSGSTQYF. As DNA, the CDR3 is TGTGCCAGCAGTCAGTTTAGCGGGTCCACGCAGTATTTT.

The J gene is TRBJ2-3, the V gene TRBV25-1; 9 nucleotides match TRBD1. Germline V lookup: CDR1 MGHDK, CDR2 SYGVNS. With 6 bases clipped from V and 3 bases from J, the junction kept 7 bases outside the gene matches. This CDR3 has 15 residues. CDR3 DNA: TGTGCCAGCAGCTGGGGGACAGGGACGACAGATACGCAGTATTTT. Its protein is CASSWGTGTTDTQYF.

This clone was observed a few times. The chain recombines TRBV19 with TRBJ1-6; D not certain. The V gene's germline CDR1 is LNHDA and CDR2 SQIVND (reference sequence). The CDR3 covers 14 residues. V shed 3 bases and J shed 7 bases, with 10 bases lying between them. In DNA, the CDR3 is TGTGCCAGTAGTATGACCGGGTTGAATTCACCCCTCCACTTT. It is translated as CASSMTGLNSPLHF.

CDR3 amino acids: CASSLSSGYEQYF. CDR3 DNA: TGTGCCAGCAGCTTAAGTTCAGGGTACGAGCAGTACTTC. The chain is built from TRBV7-9 and TRBJ2-7; D is possibly TRBD1 (5 bases). With 2 bases removed from V and 4 bases from J, the gap between germline ends came to 9 bases. Per germline, CDR1 SEHNR and CDR2 FQNEAQ (reference sequence). CDR3 length: 13 residues.